Following are 18 T cell receptor beta chains from one sample sequenced in a study of T cell responses to AZD1222 COVID-19 vaccine. The data were produced by immunoSEQ multiplex PCR, yet TCRdb's version contains in-frame clones alone and is incomplete. The sample yields nearly 100,000 clones, about 88% seen once. The sample here was peripheral blood, taken on day 0 of AZD1222 vaccination. Receptor source: an adult in good health.

This chain joins TRBV5-5 and TRBJ1-6, with unresolved D. V lost 0 bases and J 14 bases, leaving 15 bases between the germline ends. CDR1 is SGHKS and CDR2 is YYEKEE in the germline V gene (reference sequence). The CDR3 contains 14 residues. The CDR3 nucleotides are TGTGCCAGCAGCTTGGAAAGCGTAATTAGATCCCTCCACTTT. Its protein is CASSLESVIRSLHF. Using reference TRBV5-5 and TRBJ1-6 for the parts outside the CDR3, the full variable domain is DAGVTQSPTHLIKTRGQQVTLRCSPISGHKSVSWYQQVLGQGPQFIFQYYEKEERGRGNFPDRFSARQFPNYSSELNVNALLLGDSALYLCASSLESVIRSLHFGNGTRLTVT.

The gene calls are TRBV28 and TRBJ1-4, with D possibly TRBD1 on 5 matching bases. CDR1 and CDR2 from the germline V gene are MDHEN and SYDVKM. The CDR3 extends over 15 amino acids. Trimming shortened V by 4 bases and J by 4 bases, and 13 bases separated the two germline ends. CDR3 region: CASSSLRGNNEKLFF. The CDR3 bases are TGTGCCAGCAGTTCCTTACGGGGCAATAATGAAAAACTGTTTTTT. The whole variable domain, filled in from reference TRBV28 and TRBJ1-4, reads DVKVTQSSRYLVKRTGEKVFLECVQDMDHENMFWYRQDPGLGLRLIYFSYDVKMKEKGDIPEGYSVSREKKERFSLILESASTNQTSMYLCASSSLRGNNEKLFFGSGTQLSVL.

This rearrangement joins TRBV28 to TRBJ2-7; 9 positions agree with TRBD2. Per the germline V gene, CDR1 is MDHEN and CDR2 is SYDVKM. J lost 3 bases, V lost 1 base, and 7 bases had no gene match. This CDR3 region has 16 residues. This CDR3 is CASSLYSGGEFYEQYF. The CDR3 DNA is TGTGCCAGCAGTTTATATAGCGGGGGAGAGTTCTACGAGCAGTACTTC.

CDR3 sequence: CSVEDNPGTEAFF. CDR3 in DNA: TGCAGCGTTGAAGATAACCCGGGAACTGAAGCTTTCTTT. The V and J genes are TRBV29-1 and TRBJ1-1; D ambiguous. Germline V gives CDR1 SQVTM, CDR2 ANQGSEA. There are 13 residues in the CDR3. Trimming removed 0 bases from V and 5 bases from J, with 10 bases in between.

V is TRBV5-1 and J is TRBJ2-1, with D perhaps assigned TRBD1 or TRBD2 (5 bases each). Germline lookup yields CDR1 SGHRS and CDR2 YFSETQ. Trimming cost V 4 bases and J 0 bases, with 11 bases left between them. The CDR3 covers 15 residues. The CDR3 region has the DNA TGCGCCAGCAGCCGGGACCTGAGCTCCTACAATGAGCAGTTCTTC. Translating gives CASSRDLSSYNEQFF.

V gene TRBV6-6 combines with J gene TRBJ1-2, with 8 bases that match TRBD1. The V and J ends lost 7 bases and 8 bases, in that order; junction bases with no gene match: 15. The CDR3 runs to 15 residues. Germline V gene sequence: CDR1 MNHNY, CDR2 SVGAGI (reference sequence). The chain's CDR3 is CASTPIGTGRGGYTF. CDR3 DNA: TGTGCCAGCACCCCAATTGGGACAGGACGTGGAGGCTACACCTTC.

The chain carries TRBV23-1 and TRBJ1-2; D is undetermined. TRBV23-1 is an ORF, with its function uncertain. The V gene lost 0 bases and the J gene lost 1 base, with 24 bases spanning the gap. This CDR3 is 20 amino acids long. CDR3 coding DNA: TGCGCCAGCAGTCAATCACCCGTCGGGCGAGGGTGTGTTTTTAACTATGGCTACACCTTC. Translated: CASSQSPVGRGCVFNYGYTF.

V and J are TRBV9 and TRBJ1-4; D gene uncertain. V lost 1 base and J 0 bases, leaving 7 bases between the germline ends. Germline V lookup: CDR1 SGDLS, CDR2 YYNGEE. CDR3 length equals 15 residues. As DNA, the CDR3 is TGTGCCAGCAGCGTATCGACTGCAACTAATGAAAAACTGTTTTTT. Translating gives CASSVSTATNEKLFF.

V is TRBV19 and J is TRBJ1-5; D gene uncertain. Per the germline V gene, CDR1 is LNHDA and CDR2 is SQIVND (reference sequence). This CDR3 is built from 13 residues. V shed 2 bases and J shed 3 bases, with 5 bases lying between them. CDR3 region: CASSIQPNQPQHF. The CDR3 nucleotides are TGTGCCAGTAGTATACAGCCCAATCAGCCCCAGCATTTT.

The V and J genes are TRBV9 and TRBJ2-1, with 15 bases identical to TRBD2. Germline assignment: CDR1 SGDLS and CDR2 YYNGEE. The V gene end was trimmed by 6 bases and the J gene end by 0 bases; junction bases not matched to a gene: 7. This CDR3 spans 18 amino acids. In DNA form, the CDR3 reads TGTGCCAGCACTTTTGGACTAGCGGGGGGGATCTCCTACAATGAGCAGTTCTTC. This encodes CASTFGLAGGISYNEQFF. The variable domain in full, completed from reference TRBV9 and TRBJ2-1, reads DSGVTQTPKHLITATGQRVTLRCSPRSGDLSVYWYQQSLDQGLQFLIQYYNGEERAKGNILERFSAQQFPDLHSELNLSSLELGDSALYFCASTFGLAGGISYNEQFFGPGTRLTVL.

In nucleotides, the CDR3 is TGTGCCAGCAGCTTAGGTAGCTGGGACGGTGGCTACACCTTC. This gives the protein CASSLGSWDGGYTF. V is TRBV7-9 and J is TRBJ1-2; D is possibly TRBD1 (5 bases). From germline, CDR1 is SEHNR and CDR2 FQNEAQ (reference sequence). V shed 1 base and J shed 7 bases, with 13 bases lying between them. There are 14 residues in the CDR3.

V usage is TRBV7-9 and J usage is TRBJ1-2, with TRBD1 identical over 7 bases. The CDR3 sequence is 17 residues long. Germline assignment: CDR1 SEHNR and CDR2 FQNEAQ (reference sequence). Trimming cost V 1 base and J 4 bases; bases outside gene matches: 12. The CDR3: CASSLGAGTVVGYGYTF. For the CDR3, the DNA is TGTGCCAGCAGCTTAGGGGCCGGGACAGTAGTTGGCTATGGCTACACCTTC.

In this sample, this clone turned up a few times. The chain uses TRBV3-1 (or the pseudogene TRBV3-2) and TRBJ1-2, with unresolved D. Per the germline V gene, CDR1 is LGHDT and CDR2 is YNNKEL (reference sequence). The CDR3 contains 14 residues. V shed 4 bases and J shed 4 bases, with 13 bases lying between them. CDR3 DNA: TGTGCCAGCAGCCCCCCAGACGGGCGCTATGGCTACACCTTC. The encoded protein is CASSPPDGRYGYTF.

V usage is TRBV3-1 (or the pseudogene TRBV3-2) and J usage is TRBJ1-2; TRBD1 might be the D (5 bases). This CDR3 has 15 residues. In germline, CDR1 is LGHDT, CDR2 YNNKEL (reference sequence). V was clipped by 2 bases and J by 7 bases, with 17 bases between them. The CDR3 reads CASSQRGAAYGGYTF. The CDR3 DNA sequence: TGTGCCAGCAGCCAAAGAGGGGCCGCCTATGGTGGCTACACCTTC.

This chain links TRBV6-2 or TRBV6-3 with TRBJ1-5; D gene unclear. CDR1 MNHEY and CDR2 SVGEGT come from the germline V gene. This CDR3 is built from 15 residues. Trimming pared 5 bases from V and 1 base from J, leaving 12 bases between. As DNA, the CDR3 is TGTGCCAGCAGTCCCGAGGGCAAGAGCAATCAGCCCCAGCATTTT. Its translation is CASSPEGKSNQPQHF.

The chain carries TRBV19 and TRBJ2-6; D call uncertain. V lost 5 bases and J 4 bases, leaving 9 bases between the germline ends. Germline V gene data show CDR1 as LNHDA and CDR2 as SQIVND (reference sequence). The CDR3 extends over 14 amino acids. CDR3 protein: CASSSTSGANVLTF. DNA of the CDR3: TGTGCCAGTAGTTCGACATCCGGGGCCAACGTCCTGACTTTC. The whole variable domain, remainder taken from reference TRBV19 and TRBJ2-6, is DGGITQSPKYLFRKEGQNVTLSCEQNLNHDAMYWYRQDPGQGLRLIYYSQIVNDFQKGDIAEGYSVSREKKESFPLTVTSAQKNPTAFYLCASSSTSGANVLTFGAGSRLTVL.

The chain uses TRBV7-9 and TRBJ2-7; D uncertain. The CDR3 spans 15 residues. Trimming left V 2 bases short and J 2 bases short, with 13 bases between. Per germline, CDR1 SEHNR and CDR2 FQNEAQ (reference sequence). The CDR3 reads CASSLFGVQTYEQYF. CDR3 DNA: TGTGCCAGCAGCTTATTCGGCGTACAAACCTACGAGCAGTACTTC.

The chain recombines TRBV5-1 with TRBJ2-5; no reliable D call. This CDR3 spans 14 amino acids. Germline values: CDR1 SGHRS, CDR2 YFSETQ. V was shortened by 0 bases and J by 2 bases, with 8 bases between the two germline ends. The CDR3 DNA reads as TGCGCCAGCAGCTTGGTAGGTGGACAAGAGACCCAGTACTTC. This codes for CASSLVGGQETQYF.